This T cell receptor beta chain was identified in a study of cytomegalovirus exposure and HLA in healthy donors. In the study overall: Genotyping showed roughly 76% of roughly 400 donors falling in the Caucasian-associated ancestry cluster.

Those who donated were healthy bone marrow donors. The PCR had 60 Vbeta and 13 Jbeta primers. Sequencing was performed with immunoSEQ multiplex PCR; in TCRdb, only in-frame clones are kept and a portion is missing. This table has fewer than 150,000 clones, 73% appearing once. Trimming stripped 2 bases from V and 5 bases from J, with 21 bases between. The germline gives CDR1 SGHNT, CDR2 YYREEE (reference sequence). There are 17 residues in the CDR3. The sequencing sample was made of PBMCs. The clonotype originates from a human donor in good health. The chain is built from TRBV5-4 and TRBJ2-3; maybe TRBD2 (6 bases). In nucleotides, the CDR3 is TGTGCCAGCAGCTTAGGCTCGGGGGTCCGGGGTTTAGATACGCAGTATTTT. Translating it yields CASSLGSGVRGLDTQYF.